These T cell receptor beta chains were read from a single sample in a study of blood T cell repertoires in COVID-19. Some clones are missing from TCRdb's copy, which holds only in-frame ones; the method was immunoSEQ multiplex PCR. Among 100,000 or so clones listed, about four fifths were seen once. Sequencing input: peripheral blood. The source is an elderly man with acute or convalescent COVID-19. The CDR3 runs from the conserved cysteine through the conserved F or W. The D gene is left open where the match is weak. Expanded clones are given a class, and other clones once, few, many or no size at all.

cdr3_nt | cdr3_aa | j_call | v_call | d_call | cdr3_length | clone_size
TGTGCCAGCAGTTTACAGGGTTTAGCCGGGGAGCTGTTTTTT | CASSLQGLAGELFF | TRBJ2-2 | TRBV6-5 | - | 14 | -
TGTGCCAGCAGGATGAGACTAGCGGGAGTGGGCAATGAGCAGTTCTTC | CASRMRLAGVGNEQFF | TRBJ2-1 | TRBV11-1 | TRBD2 | 16 | -
TGTGCCAGCGAACGGGGTACTAATGAAAAACTGTTTTTT | CASERGTNEKLFF | TRBJ1-4 | TRBV2 | - | 13 | -
TGTGCCAGCTCACCAGGAATAAGCGGGAGAACAGATACGCAGTATTTT | CASSPGISGRTDTQYF | TRBJ2-3 | TRBV18 | TRBD2 | 16 | -
TGTGCCAGTAACTCCGGCCTGACTTATAACTATGGCTACACCTTC | CASNSGLTYNYGYTF | TRBJ1-2 | TRBV19 | - | 15 | few
TGTGCCAGCAGTTTACCCCAGGGCAGCAATCAGCCCCAGCATTTT | CASSLPQGSNQPQHF | TRBJ1-5 | TRBV28 | - | 15 | -
TGTGCCAGCAGCCCGACAGGGGACTACGAGCAGTACTTC | CASSPTGDYEQYF | TRBJ2-7 | TRBV5-5 | TRBD1 | 13 | -
TGTGCCATCAGGGGACAGGGAGGGAACACTGAAGCTTTCTTT | CAIRGQGGNTEAFF | TRBJ1-1 | TRBV10-3 | TRBD1 | 14 | once
TGTGCCAGCTCCTACAGCGGGGGCGGAAACACCATATATTTT | CASSYSGGGNTIYF | TRBJ1-3 | TRBV18 | - | 14 | -
TGCAGCGTAGGGGGGGGACAAGAGACCCAGTACTTC | CSVGGGQETQYF | TRBJ2-5 | TRBV29-1 | - | 12 | once
TGTGCCAGCAGTTCGACTAGCGGGAGGGCCGGGACGCAGTATTTT | CASSSTSGRAGTQYF | TRBJ2-3 | TRBV28 | TRBD2 | 15 | -
TGCAGCGTTGCCAGATTAGCGGGAGGTACCGGGGAGCTGTTTTTT | CSVARLAGGTGELFF | TRBJ2-2 | TRBV29-1 | TRBD2 | 15 | few
TGTGCCAGCAGACGACTAGCGGGACAAGAGCAGTTCTTC | CASRRLAGQEQFF | TRBJ2-1 | TRBV25-1 | TRBD2 | 13 | -
TGTGCCATCGGGGGACAGAATCAGCCCCAGCATTTT | CAIGGQNQPQHF | TRBJ1-5 | TRBV10-3 | TRBD1 | 12 | -
TGTGCCATCAGTGACTCACAGGGAATCAACCAAGAGACCCAGTACTTC | CAISDSQGINQETQYF | TRBJ2-5 | TRBV10-3 | - | 16 | few
TGCGCCAGCAGCCTGGACATGAACACTGAAGCTTTCTTT | CASSLDMNTEAFF | TRBJ1-1 | TRBV4-1 | - | 13 | -
TGTGCCACCAGTGAGGCGATCCGGGACAACAATGAGCAGTTCTTC | CATSEAIRDNNEQFF | TRBJ2-1 | TRBV24-1 | - | 15 | -
TGTGCCAGCAGAGACGCTAGGGGGCAAGGCGCAGATACGCAGTATTTT | CASRDARGQGADTQYF | TRBJ2-3 | TRBV28 | TRBD1 | 16 | -
TGCGCCAGCAGCTCTACGGGGTCCTTCGCTGAAGCTTTCTTT | CASSSTGSFAEAFF | TRBJ1-1 | TRBV5-1 | - | 14 | once
TGTGCCAGCAGCCGTCACGGCGAGGGAAATGGCTACACCTTC | CASSRHGEGNGYTF | TRBJ1-2 | TRBV7-2 | - | 14 | -
TGTGCCAGCAGTTTAAGGAGAGGTAATAGCAATCAGCCCCAGCATTTT | CASSLRRGNSNQPQHF | TRBJ1-5 | TRBV27 | - | 16 | -
TGTGCCAGCTCACCACCGAACAGGGGGGACACCGGGGAGCTGTTTTTT | CASSPPNRGDTGELFF | TRBJ2-2 | TRBV18 | TRBD1 | 16 | -
TGTGCCAGTAGTAAGATCCCGGGACTAGCGGGGGAGACCCAGTACTTC | CASSKIPGLAGETQYF | TRBJ2-5 | TRBV19 | TRBD2 | 16 | -
TGTGCCAGTAGTACCTTAGACAGGGCCGTCGATGGCAATCAGCCCCAGCATTTT | CASSTLDRAVDGNQPQHF | TRBJ1-5 | TRBV19 | TRBD1 | 18 | many
TGCGCCAGCAGCTCCCTTACTAGCGATGATACGCAGTATTTT | CASSSLTSDDTQYF | TRBJ2-3 | TRBV5-1 | TRBD2 | 14 | few
TGTGCCAGCAGCTTACGCGGGACCGCCTCCTACAATGAGCAGTTCTTC | CASSLRGTASYNEQFF | TRBJ2-1 | TRBV7-3 | - | 16 | -
TGTGCCAGCAGCCAAAGGGGCAGGGTAGCTTCACCCCTCCACTTT | CASSQRGRVASPLHF | TRBJ1-6 | TRBV4-2 | - | 15 | -
TGTGCCAGCAGCCCCGTCCGATCTACTCTTCCTAGAGAGCAGTACTTC | CASSPVRSTLPREQYF | TRBJ2-7 | TRBV28 | - | 16 | few
TGTGCCAGCAGCTCACCCGCGGACAGGCAAAGCTCCTACGAGCAGTACTTC | CASSSPADRQSSYEQYF | TRBJ2-7 | TRBV7-9 | TRBD1 | 17 | -
TGTGCCACCAGTAAAGGCGCACAGGGAATGACAGATACGCAGTATTTT | CATSKGAQGMTDTQYF | TRBJ2-3 | TRBV24-1 | - | 16 | -
TGTGCCACCAGCAGAGATCTAGGGGTAGGGAACACTGAAGCTTTCTTT | CATSRDLGVGNTEAFF | TRBJ1-1 | TRBV15 | - | 16 | -
TGTGCCAGCAGCCAAGGATCTGGCGGGAGTGGCGGTGAGCAGTTCTTC | CASSQGSGGSGGEQFF | TRBJ2-1 | TRBV4-2 | TRBD2 | 16 | -